Listed below are T cell receptor beta chains from one sample, sequenced in a study of T cells in localized non-small cell lung cancer. Here immunoSEQ multiplex PCR was the method, and the copy in TCRdb shows in-frame clones only, minus some. The sample carries about 41,000 clones, 65% to 90% recorded once. The source material was PBMCs, sampled before any cancer treatment. The source is a man aged 35 to 70 with stage II lung adenocarcinoma. The CDR3 runs from the conserved cysteine through the conserved F or W. The order of the fields is V gene, clone size, D gene, J gene, CDR3 DNA, CDR3 protein. A D gene is named only where the DNA matches it firmly. Size values are once, few and many counts, or a class for expanded clones, and some rows have none.

>TRBV19|NA|TRBD1|TRBJ1-5
TGTGCCAGTAGTATAGAAAAGACAGGGGGCCTCGGGGTTCAGCCCCAGCATTTT
CASSIEKTGGLGVQPQHF
>TRBV5-1|NA|NA|TRBJ2-1
TGCGCCGGCAGCTTGGAAGGGACACCCAACAATGAGCAGTTCTTC
CAGSLEGTPNNEQFF
>TRBV29-1|NA|NA|TRBJ1-5
TGCAGCGTTGGGCTATCCAATCAGCCCCAGCATTTT
CSVGLSNQPQHF
>TRBV7-8|few|NA|TRBJ2-1
TGTGCCAGCAGCTTAGCACAGGAAAATGAGCAGTTCTTC
CASSLAQENEQFF
>TRBV11-3|NA|NA|TRBJ2-5
TGTGCCAGCAGCTTAGATCCAGGGAGCGAGACCCAGTACTTC
CASSLDPGSETQYF
>TRBV7-9|NA|TRBD2|TRBJ2-1
TGTGCCAGCAGCTTAGCGGGGGGGATCGATGAGCAGTTCTTC
CASSLAGGIDEQFF
>TRBV7-9|NA|TRBD2|TRBJ2-2
TGTGCCAGCAGCTCAATAGCGGGAGGTGTCACCGGGGAGCTGTTTTTT
CASSSIAGGVTGELFF
>TRBV5-4|NA|TRBD1|TRBJ2-1
TGTGCCAGCAGCTCACGGGGACAGGGTGGCCATGAGCAGTTCTTC
CASSSRGQGGHEQFF
>TRBV7-2|NA|TRBD2|TRBJ2-2
TGTGCCAGCAGCCCTCCGGGACTAGCGGGATTCACCGGGGAGCTGTTTTTT
CASSPPGLAGFTGELFF
>TRBV19|NA|TRBD1|TRBJ2-5
TGTGCCAGTAGTATCGGTACAAGGACAGGGGAAGAGACCCAGTACTTC
CASSIGTRTGEETQYF
>TRBV9|NA|NA|TRBJ2-2
TGTGCCAGCAGCAGCTACAGGGCAGACACCGGGGAGCTGTTTTTT
CASSSYRADTGELFF